This T cell receptor (beta chain) was captured in a study of T-cell memory formation after mild COVID-19. This clonotype was seen only a few times. TCRdb re-analysed the 5' RACE reads in MiXCR, keeping a single row per CDR3 protein. The data contain a few hundred thousand distinct CDR3 sequences, about 17% of them singletons. CDR3 size: 15 residues. Germline CDR1 reads DFQATT; CDR2 reads SNEGSKA (reference sequence). The trim removed 3 bases at V and 3 bases at J, leaving 8 bases unmatched. The chain has TRBV20-1 and TRBJ2-1, with 7 bases lining up with TRBD2. This receptor was obtained from a man between 18 and 35 years old who had mild COVID-19 (a few samples of this study predate the infection). Cell type and time point are not known. Sequencing input: PBMCs or a T cell subset sorted from them (not recorded which). The CDR3 protein is CSARGAAGNYNEQFF. In DNA, the CDR3 is TGCAGTGCTAGGGGAGCAGCGGGGAACTACAATGAGCAGTTCTTC.